These T cell receptor beta chains were read from a single sample in a study of vaccination and CD4 T cells after COVID-19. TCRdb reanalysed the PCR reads using MiXCR and keeps one entry per CDR3 protein. Found here are more than 11,000 distinct CDR3 sequences, 25% to 30% of them singletons; the top ten hold around 17%. Which antigens these TCRs recognize remains unknown. Sequenced here: CD4+ T cells from blood, cultured in vitro, sampled before SARS-CoV-2 vaccination. These TCRs come from a human donor who received a COVID-19 vaccine. Each CDR3 is given without its conserved first and last residue. Fields, in order: D gene, V gene, J gene, CDR3 length, CDR3 protein. D genes are given only for firm matches.

-	TRBV24-1	TRBJ2-4	10	ATSDLGYTQY
-	TRBV6-1	TRBJ1-2	10	ASSEMGNGYT
TRBD1	TRBV7-6	TRBJ1-1	13	AGSDSGTGNTEAF
-	TRBV7-9	TRBJ2-3	13	ASSRERGRADTQY
TRBD1	TRBV29-1	TRBJ1-5	12	SVLQGGGNQPQH
-	TRBV12-3/TRBV12-4	TRBJ1-2	11	ASTDTGGYGYT
TRBD1	TRBV11-3	TRBJ2-5	11	ASSLAGGETQY
-	TRBV7-8	TRBJ2-2	13	ASSLRERGTGELF
-	TRBV7-6	TRBJ1-4	18	ASSLAWSGHRVATNEKLF
-	TRBV10-3	TRBJ1-1	13	AIQSGQGANTEAF
TRBD1	TRBV6-1	TRBJ2-3	15	ASSDWTGGIDGDTQY
TRBD1	TRBV6-5	TRBJ2-3	10	ASSSTGDTQY
-	TRBV9	TRBJ1-2	13	ASSVVGNVDYGYT
TRBD1	TRBV6-1	TRBJ2-3	12	ASRPTGGTDTQY
-	TRBV7-8	TRBJ2-5	10	ASSLGRETQY
TRBD1	TRBV7-3	TRBJ2-1	14	ASSSLDRVSYNEQF
-	TRBV6-1	TRBJ2-7	9	ASSQWDEQY
-	TRBV20-1	TRBJ2-3	11	SARGTSTDTQY
-	TRBV5-1	TRBJ2-3	11	ASSFTTADTQY
-	TRBV7-2	TRBJ2-7	10	ASSRPGYEQY
-	TRBV12-3/TRBV12-4	TRBJ1-2	11	ASTSDRNYGYT
-	TRBV5-6	TRBJ2-3	13	ASSLLLASTDTQY